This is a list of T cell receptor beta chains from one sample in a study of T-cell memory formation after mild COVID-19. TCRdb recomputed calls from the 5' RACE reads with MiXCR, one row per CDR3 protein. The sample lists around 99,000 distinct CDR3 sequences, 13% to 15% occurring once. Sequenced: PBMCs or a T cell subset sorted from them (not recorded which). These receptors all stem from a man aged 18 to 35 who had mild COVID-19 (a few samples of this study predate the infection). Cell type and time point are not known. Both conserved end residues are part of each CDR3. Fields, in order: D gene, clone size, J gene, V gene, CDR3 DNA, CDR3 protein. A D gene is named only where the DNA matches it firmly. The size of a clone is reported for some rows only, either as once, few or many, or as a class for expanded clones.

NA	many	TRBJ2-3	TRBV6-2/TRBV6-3	TGTGCCAGCACCGACCCGGCCGATACGCAGTATTTT	CASTDPADTQYF
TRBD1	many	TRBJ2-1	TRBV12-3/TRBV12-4	TGTGCCAGCAGTCGCCGGGACAGGGGAATGAACAATGAGCAGTTCTTC	CASSRRDRGMNNEQFF
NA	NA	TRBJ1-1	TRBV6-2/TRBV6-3	TGTGCCAGCAGTTACTCTCCGGGGTGGACTGAAGCTTTCTTT	CASSYSPGWTEAFF
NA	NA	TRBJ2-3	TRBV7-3	TGTGCCAGCAGCTTAAGCCCGGGAGCAGATACGCAGTATTTT	CASSLSPGADTQYF
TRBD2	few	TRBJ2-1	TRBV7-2	TGTGCCAGCAGCTTGTCCGGGACTAGCGGGGGGAAGCAGTTCTTC	CASSLSGTSGGKQFF
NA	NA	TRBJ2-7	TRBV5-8	TGTGCCAGCAGCTTGGTACCGGGACTGGGGTACTACGAGCAGTACTTC	CASSLVPGLGYYEQYF
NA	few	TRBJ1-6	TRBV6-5	TGTGCCAGCAGTTACTCGGCAGGGAAGAATTCACCCCTCCACTTT	CASSYSAGKNSPLHF
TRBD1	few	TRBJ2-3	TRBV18	TGTGCCAGCTCACCATGGACAGGGGAGGCAGATACGCAGTATTTT	CASSPWTGEADTQYF
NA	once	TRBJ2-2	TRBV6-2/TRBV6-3	TGTGCCAGCAGTTACCTCTGGGGGTCCAACACCGGGGAGCTGTTTTTT	CASSYLWGSNTGELFF
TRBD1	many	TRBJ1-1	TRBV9	TGTGCCAGCAGCGTCGAGACAGGGGACACTGAAGCTTTCTTT	CASSVETGDTEAFF
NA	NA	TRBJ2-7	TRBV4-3	TGCGCCAGCAGCCAAGCGGGGACATTCACCTACGAGCAGTACTTC	CASSQAGTFTYEQYF
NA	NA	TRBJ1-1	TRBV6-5	TGTGCCAGCAGCTCCCGAGGCGTGAACACTGAAGCTTTCTTT	CASSSRGVNTEAFF
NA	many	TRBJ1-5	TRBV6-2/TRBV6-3	TGTGCCAGCAGAGGTTATAGCAATCAGCCCCAGCATTTT	CASRGYSNQPQHF
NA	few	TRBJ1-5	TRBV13	TGTGCCAGCAGCTTAAGAGGGAGGTCTCAGCCCCAGCATTTT	CASSLRGRSQPQHF
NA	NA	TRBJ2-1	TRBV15	TGTGCCACCAGCAGAGAGGGGAGATACAATGAGCAGTTCTTC	CATSREGRYNEQFF
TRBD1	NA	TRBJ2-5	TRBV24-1	TGTGCCACCAGGACAGGGCACCAAGAGACCCAGTACTTC	CATRTGHQETQYF
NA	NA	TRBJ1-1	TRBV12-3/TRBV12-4	TGTGCCAGCAGTTCCTCCGGCCGGAACACTGAAGCTTTCTTT	CASSSSGRNTEAFF
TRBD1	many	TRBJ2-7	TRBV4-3	TGCGCCAGCAGCCAAGGACAGGGCCTCTACGAGCAGTACTTC	CASSQGQGLYEQYF
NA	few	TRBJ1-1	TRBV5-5	TGTGCCAGCAGCTTGGCCTTATGGAGGACCATGAACACTGAAGCTTTCTTT	CASSLALWRTMNTEAFF
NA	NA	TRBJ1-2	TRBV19	TGTGCCAGTACCGCGGACAGAGCTAACTATGGCTACACCTTC	CASTADRANYGYTF
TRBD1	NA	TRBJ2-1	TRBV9	TGTGCCAGCAGCGCAGACAAATCCGGGACAGGGTTCCATGAGCAGTTCTTC	CASSADKSGTGFHEQFF
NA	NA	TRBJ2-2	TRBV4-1	TGCGCCAGCAGCCAACCTCAGGGAGGCGTAGGCACCGGGGAGCTGTTTTTT	CASSQPQGGVGTGELFF
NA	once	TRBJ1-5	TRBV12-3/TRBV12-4	TGTGCCAGCAGTTCAACACGGGGACGGGTCGAGGAGCAGCCCCAGCATTTT	CASSSTRGRVEEQPQHF
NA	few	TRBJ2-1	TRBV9	TGTGCCAGCAGCGGTGGTCGAGGTGGGGGGGCCTGGGAGGAGCAGTTCTTC	CASSGGRGGGAWEEQFF